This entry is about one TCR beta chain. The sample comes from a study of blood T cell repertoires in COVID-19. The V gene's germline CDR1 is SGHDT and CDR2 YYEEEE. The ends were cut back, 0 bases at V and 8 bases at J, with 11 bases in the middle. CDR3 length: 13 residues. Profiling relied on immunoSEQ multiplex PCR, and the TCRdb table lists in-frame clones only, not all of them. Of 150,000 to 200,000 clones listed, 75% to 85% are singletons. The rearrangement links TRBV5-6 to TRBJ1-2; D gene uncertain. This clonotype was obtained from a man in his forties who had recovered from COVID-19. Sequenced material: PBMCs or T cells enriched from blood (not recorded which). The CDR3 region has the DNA TGTGCCAGCAGCTTGGCAGAGGGAAGAGGCTACACCTTC. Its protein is CASSLAEGRGYTF. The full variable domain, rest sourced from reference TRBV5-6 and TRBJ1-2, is DAGVTQSPTHLIKTRGQQVTLRCSPKSGHDTVSWYQQALGQGPQFIFQYYEEEERQRGNFPDRFSGHQFPNYSSELNVNALLLGDSALYLCASSLAEGRGYTFGSGTRLTVV.